The 9 T cell receptor beta chains below were found in one sample sequenced in a study of T-cell memory formation after mild COVID-19. TCRdb passed the 5' RACE reads through MiXCR, listing each CDR3 protein once. The data show some 210,000 distinct CDR3 sequences, about 10% seen once. The sample consisted of PBMCs or a T cell subset sorted from them (not recorded which). These receptors all come from a man younger than 35 who had mild COVID-19 (a few samples of this study predate the infection). Cell type and time point are not known.

The chain joins TRBV14 to TRBJ2-5; D is ambiguous. The germline CDR1 and CDR2 sequences are SGHDN and FVKESK. The ends were cut back, 5 bases at V and 0 bases at J, with 10 bases in the middle. The CDR3 consists of 14 residues. The CDR3 nucleotides read TGTGCCAGCAGCTCTCAGTCTTACCAAGAGACCCAGTACTTC. Translated: CASSSQSYQETQYF.

In its sample, this clonotype was seen many times. This rearrangement joins TRBV29-1 to TRBJ2-7, with 9 positions matching TRBD1. Germline loops: CDR1 SQVTM, CDR2 ANQGSEA. With 5 bases clipped from V and 6 bases from J, the junction kept 8 bases outside the gene matches. The CDR3 consists of 13 residues. The CDR3 reads CSVRDRVTFEQYF. The CDR3 DNA reads TGCAGCGTTAGGGACAGGGTCACGTTCGAGCAGTACTTC.

This clonotype was observed at least ten times. This chain connects TRBV7-9 to TRBJ1-3, with D possibly TRBD1 on 6 matching bases. CDR1 and CDR2 (germline): SEHNR, FQNEAQ (reference sequence). Trimming took 4 bases from V and 1 from J, leaving 8 bases between them. CDR3 size: 14 residues. CDR3 sequence (DNA): TGTGCCAGCAGCTACACAGGGTCTGGAAACACCATATATTTT. This codes for CASSYTGSGNTIYF.

This sequence joins TRBV6-5 and TRBJ1-6; D uncertain. The CDR3 covers 17 residues. Germline V lookup: CDR1 MNHEY, CDR2 SVGAGI. V dropped 0 bases and J dropped 0 bases, with 9 bases sitting between them. DNA for the CDR3: TGTGCCAGCAGTTACTCGGGCGGATACTCCTATAATTCACCCCTCCACTTT. This translates into CASSYSGGYSYNSPLHF.

The chain has TRBV15 and TRBJ1-1; tentative D call: TRBD1 (6 bases). Germline V CDR1 and CDR2: LNHNV, YYDKDF (reference sequence). V was shortened by 4 bases and J by 7 bases, with 13 bases between the two germline ends. There are 13 residues in the CDR3. CDR3 in DNA: TGTGCCACCAGCAAGACAGGTTTTAATGAAGCTTTCTTT. Translating it yields CATSKTGFNEAFF.

The rearrangement links TRBV29-1 to TRBJ2-5; weak D call: TRBD1 (5 bases). V was shortened by 6 bases and J by 1 base, with 9 bases between the two germline ends. CDR3 length equals 12 residues. Per germline, CDR1 SQVTM and CDR2 ANQGSEA. The CDR3 protein is CSVGAFQETQYF. As DNA, the CDR3 is TGCAGCGTAGGGGCTTTCCAAGAGACCCAGTACTTC.

This sequence joins TRBV20-1 and TRBJ1-5, with a possible D match to TRBD1 (6 bases). The V end lost 0 bases, the J end lost 7 bases, and 10 bases lay between the germline ends. The CDR3 contains 13 residues. Germline lookup yields CDR1 DFQATT and CDR2 SNEGSKA (reference sequence). Here the CDR3 DNA reads TGCAGTGCTAGAGATACGGGGGGCCAGCCCCAGCATTTT. Amino acids: CSARDTGGQPQHF.

The V gene is TRBV7-2, the J gene TRBJ2-3; D uncertain. CDR3 length: 14 amino acids. The V gene lost 6 bases and the J gene lost 2 bases, with 12 bases spanning the gap. Germline CDR1 SGHTA, CDR2 FQGNSA. CDR3 coding DNA: TGTGCCAGCAGTTCTCGGTCCTCCACAGATACGCAGTATTTT. This translates into CASSSRSSTDTQYF.

This clonotype was seen a few times. V is TRBV29-1 and J is TRBJ1-2, with D perhaps TRBD1 (5 bases). The CDR3 loop spans 16 amino acids. Trimming left V 8 bases short and J 1 base short, with 23 bases between. Germline V gene sequence: CDR1 SQVTM, CDR2 ANQGSEA. This CDR3 is CSTESWEGSFNYGYTF. CDR3 bases: TGCAGCACCGAGAGTTGGGAGGGGAGCTTTAACTATGGCTACACCTTC.